Below, 29 T cell receptor beta chains from the same sample are listed, as sequenced in a study of somatic mutations in cytotoxic T cells in rheumatoid arthritis. Measured with immunoSEQ multiplex PCR; TCRdb has only the in-frame clones, and not every one. Among about 10,000 clones listed, approximately 90% were seen once. The sample comprised CD4+ T cells sorted from blood. The receptors were gathered from a woman aged 18-29 years with rheumatoid arthritis.

The chain uses TRBV20-1 and TRBJ1-1; no clear D gene. The germline gives CDR1 DFQATT, CDR2 SNEGSKA (reference sequence). The V end lost 3 bases, the J end lost 8 bases, and 10 bases lay between the germline ends. The length of the CDR3 is 11 residues. The CDR3 spells CSASVPGEAFF. The CDR3 nucleotides are TGCAGTGCTAGTGTCCCAGGAGAAGCTTTCTTT.

This sequence joins TRBV28 and TRBJ1-2; tentatively, D is TRBD1 (5 bases). The CDR3 consists of 17 residues. Deletions cut 3 bases from V and 5 bases from J, with 22 bases between. Per germline, CDR1 MDHEN and CDR2 SYDVKM. The CDR3 DNA reads as TGTGCCAGCAGTTTGGGGGACTTCGCGTCCAATTTATATGGCTACACCTTC. Translated: CASSLGDFASNLYGYTF.

V and J are TRBV5-1 and TRBJ1-4, with 8 bases aligning to TRBD1. CDR3 size: 14 residues. Losses at the gene ends were 5 bases for V and 6 bases for J; bases not matched to a gene: 6. Germline lookup yields CDR1 SGHRS and CDR2 YFSETQ. The CDR3 nucleotides read TGCGCCAGCAGGCCCTCGGGACAGGATGAAAAACTGTTTTTT. This gives the protein CASRPSGQDEKLFF.

The chain employs TRBV6-5 and TRBJ1-3, with D maybe TRBD1 (6 bases). V dropped 6 bases and J dropped 4 bases, with 16 bases sitting between them. The CDR3 extends over 15 amino acids. Looked up from germline, CDR1 is MNHEY and CDR2 is SVGAGI. CDR3 bases: TGTGCCAGCAGCCGATCAGGGGTGGGCGGAAACACCATATATTTT. Amino acids: CASSRSGVGGNTIYF.

The chain joins TRBV7-2 to TRBJ2-5; 10 positions match TRBD2. Germline values: CDR1 SGHTA, CDR2 FQGNSA. The CDR3 length is 16 residues. V shed 4 bases and J 5 bases; nucleotides not matched to a gene: 10. In DNA, the CDR3 is TGTGCCAGCAGCTCCCGGACTAGCGGAGGGGGGGAGACCCAGTACTTC. This gives the protein CASSSRTSGGGETQYF.

This rearrangement joins TRBV7-8 to TRBJ1-1; a possible D gene is TRBD1 (6 bases). Germline V gives CDR1 SGHVS, CDR2 FQNEAQ. The ends were cut back, 1 base at V and 0 bases at J, with 12 bases in the middle. This CDR3 has 16 residues. CDR3 coding DNA: TGTGCCAGCAGCTTAGGGGGGCGTAATATGAACACTGAAGCTTTCTTT. Amino acid sequence: CASSLGGRNMNTEAFF.

The gene calls are TRBV7-2 and TRBJ2-1; 12 bases are shared with TRBD2. The V gene end was trimmed by 7 bases and the J gene end by 3 bases; junction bases not matched to a gene: 7. The CDR3 extends over 16 amino acids. Germline V gene sequence: CDR1 SGHTA, CDR2 FQGNSA. Here the CDR3 DNA reads TGTGCCAGCACCGTGACTAGCGGGAGCCTCTACAATGAGCAGTTCTTC. This translates into CASTVTSGSLYNEQFF.

This clone has a handful of counts. The J gene is TRBJ2-7, the V gene TRBV5-1; D call uncertain. CDR1 SGHRS and CDR2 YFSETQ come from the germline V gene. The CDR3 is 13 residues long. With 4 bases removed from V and 7 bases from J, the gap between germline ends came to 15 bases. The CDR3 sequence: CASSPDTAREQYF. In DNA, the CDR3 is TGCGCCAGCAGCCCCGACACCGCCCGAGAGCAGTACTTC.

The rearrangement uses TRBV6-1 and TRBJ1-5, with no clear D. Trimming cost V 4 bases and J 1 base, with 5 bases left between them. CDR1 and CDR2 (germline): MNHNS, SASEGT. The CDR3 loop spans 13 amino acids. The CDR3, as DNA: TGTGCCAGCAGTGTCCGGAGCAATCAGCCCCAGCATTTT. Residues: CASSVRSNQPQHF.

The rearrangement joins TRBV28 to TRBJ2-4, with TRBD2 matching 12 bases. CDR1 and CDR2 (germline): MDHEN, SYDVKM. This CDR3 spans 19 amino acids. With V trimmed by 6 bases and J by 1 base, 13 bases remained unmatched. CDR3 sequence: CASSLGLAGGVVAKNIQYF. CDR3 in DNA: TGTGCCAGCAGCCTCGGTCTAGCGGGAGGGGTTGTGGCCAAAAACATTCAGTACTTC.

The V and J genes are TRBV18 and TRBJ1-1; D not resolved. Germline lookup yields CDR1 KGHSH and CDR2 LQKENI. The CDR3 covers 14 residues. The germline V and J ends were trimmed by 6 bases and 2 bases, with 13 bases remaining between them. The CDR3 sequence is CASSPTRDNTEAFF. DNA of the CDR3: TGTGCCAGCTCGCCGACTAGGGATAACACTGAAGCTTTCTTT.

The chain combines TRBV7-6 with TRBJ2-1; 10 nucleotides match TRBD1. CDR3 size: 16 residues. In germline, CDR1 is SGHVS, CDR2 FNYEAQ. J lost 4 bases, V lost 0 bases, and 3 bases had no gene match. CDR3 in amino acids: CASSLAGTGVYNEQFF. DNA for the CDR3: TGTGCCAGCAGCTTAGCCGGGACAGGGGTTTACAATGAGCAGTTCTTC.

The genes are TRBV9 and TRBJ2-7; D is perhaps TRBD1 (5 bases). Germline CDR1 SGDLS, CDR2 YYNGEE. The CDR3 sequence is 15 residues long. The ends were cut back, 6 bases at V and 6 bases at J, with 22 bases in the middle. CDR3 amino acids: CASKGRFGAQREQYF. Written as DNA, the CDR3 is TGTGCCAGCAAAGGAAGATTTGGGGCTCAACGCGAGCAGTACTTC.

This clone was found a few times. This chain joins TRBV7-2 and TRBJ2-7; D is unclear. The CDR3 runs 11 residues. CDR1 and CDR2 from the germline V gene are SGHTA and FQGNSA. Trimming stripped 5 bases from V and 7 bases from J, with 9 bases between. CDR3 nucleotides: TGTGCCAGCAGCCCACAGATTGAGCAGTACTTC. This sequence encodes CASSPQIEQYF.

The chain recombines TRBV30 with TRBJ2-1; possible D gene TRBD2, 6 bases. The germline V and J ends were trimmed by 0 bases and 4 bases, with 16 bases remaining between them. Germline V gives CDR1 GTSNPN, CDR2 SVGIG (reference sequence). There are 16 residues in the CDR3. The CDR3 loop is CAWSVHAGRMYNEQFF. The DNA for the CDR3 is TGTGCCTGGAGTGTACACGCGGGAAGGATGTACAATGAGCAGTTCTTC. Full variable domain (missing parts from reference TRBV30 and TRBJ2-1): SQTIHQWPATLVQPVGSPLSLECTVEGTSNPNLYWYRQAAGRGLQLLFYSVGIGQISSEVPQNLSASRPQDRQFILSSKKLLLSDSGFYLCAWSVHAGRMYNEQFFGPGTRLTVL.

The chain employs TRBV5-1 and TRBJ2-1; possibly TRBD2 for D (7 bases). V dropped 3 bases and J dropped 6 bases, with 19 bases sitting between them. The CDR3 has 16 residues. CDR1 SGHRS and CDR2 YFSETQ come from the germline V gene. Here the CDR3 DNA reads TGCGCCAGCAGCTGGAGCGGGGACAAGGGGGGCAATGAGCAGTTCTTC. Translating it yields CASSWSGDKGGNEQFF.

The V gene is TRBV5-1, the J gene TRBJ2-4, with D maybe TRBD2 (6 bases). The CDR3 runs 14 residues. Trimming pared 4 bases from V and 5 bases from J, leaving 13 bases between. Per germline, CDR1 SGHRS and CDR2 YFSETQ. The CDR3 DNA reads as TGCGCCAGCAGCCTTGGAGGGGATGAAAACATTCAGTACTTC. Protein: CASSLGGDENIQYF.

The chain combines TRBV28 with TRBJ2-6; no clear D gene. The V gene's germline CDR1 is MDHEN and CDR2 SYDVKM. The CDR3 is 17 residues long. V lost 5 bases and J 2 bases, leaving 16 bases between the germline ends. The DNA for the CDR3 is TGTGCCAGCAGTCCAGCGACCATACTGGCTGGGGCCAACGTCCTGACTTTC. This gives the protein CASSPATILAGANVLTF.

V gene TRBV30 combines with J gene TRBJ2-3; maybe TRBD2 (6 bases). The V end lost 3 bases, the J end lost 2 bases, and 15 bases lay between the germline ends. The CDR3 has 15 amino acids. CDR1 and CDR2 from the germline V gene are GTSNPN and SVGIG (reference sequence). In DNA, the CDR3 is TGTGCCTGGAGAAGCGGGCAGGCCAACACAGATACGCAGTATTTT. Amino acids: CAWRSGQANTDTQYF.

The V call is TRBV6-5, the J call TRBJ1-1; 7 nucleotides match TRBD1. The CDR3 loop spans 16 amino acids. Germline V gene data show CDR1 as MNHEY and CDR2 as SVGAGI. V was clipped by 6 bases and J by 4 bases; unmatched bases: 14. CDR3 in DNA: TGTGCCAGCAGCTACGCTCCACAGGGGCAGACCACTGAAGCTTTCTTT. Translation gives CASSYAPQGQTTEAFF.

This chain links TRBV2 with TRBJ2-3, with 14 bases aligning to TRBD2. The V gene end was trimmed by 6 bases and the J gene end by 1 base; junction bases not matched to a gene: 3. Germline CDR1 reads SNHLY; CDR2 reads FYNNEI. The CDR3 runs to 16 residues. CDR3 in DNA: TGTGCCAGCAGAAGACTAGCGGGAGGGGGCACAGATACGCAGTATTTT. This sequence encodes CASRRLAGGGTDTQYF.

This clone appeared a few times. V is TRBV5-6 and J is TRBJ2-7, with TRBD2 matching over 12 bases. The V gene's germline CDR1 is SGHDT and CDR2 YYEEEE. With V trimmed by 4 bases and J by 7 bases, 6 bases remained unmatched. This CDR3 region has 14 residues. The CDR3 region has the DNA TGTGCCAGCAGCCAAGGACTAGCGGGAAGGGAGCAGTACTTC. Translated, it gives CASSQGLAGREQYF.

The chain joins TRBV5-4 to TRBJ2-7; TRBD1 is a possible D gene (6 bases). Germline V gene lookup returns CDR1 SGHNT and CDR2 YYREEE (reference sequence). The CDR3 runs to 14 residues. V shed 0 bases and J shed 6 bases, with 13 bases lying between them. In DNA, the CDR3 is TGTGCCAGCAGCTTGGCCAGGGGTCCTTTCGAGCAGTACTTC. As protein: CASSLARGPFEQYF.

This clone was seen a single time. This sequence joins TRBV18 and TRBJ2-1; 8 bases map to TRBD2. V lost 0 bases to trimming and J lost 3 bases; unmatched junction nucleotides: 4. Germline loops: CDR1 KGHSH, CDR2 LQKENI. CDR3 length: 16 amino acids. CDR3 sequence: CASSPPRLAGYNEQFF. The CDR3 bases are TGTGCCAGCTCACCACCTCGGCTAGCGGGCTACAATGAGCAGTTCTTC.

The chain links TRBV20-1 to TRBJ2-1; D gene ambiguous. CDR1 is DFQATT, CDR2 SNEGSKA, per germline (reference sequence). The ends were cut back, 2 bases at V and 5 bases at J, with 4 bases in the middle. CDR3 length: 11 amino acids. This CDR3 reads CSARPNNEQFF. The CDR3 DNA reads TGCAGTGCTAGACCCAACAATGAGCAGTTCTTC.

The V gene is TRBV6-5, the J gene TRBJ2-5; the D gene is possibly TRBD1 (6 bases). This CDR3 region has 14 residues. Germline V gives CDR1 MNHEY, CDR2 SVGAGI. Trimming took 9 bases from V and 4 from J, leaving 18 bases between them. The CDR3 coding sequence is TGTGCCAGTTCTTTCCAAACAGGGACAGAGACCCAGTACTTC. Its protein is CASSFQTGTETQYF.

The chain uses TRBV10-2 and TRBJ2-5; 12 nucleotides line up with TRBD1. The end of the DNA fits TRBJ2-7 better, so the J call may be wrong. CDR1 is WSHSY, CDR2 SAAADI, per germline. The CDR3 sequence is 16 residues long. In nucleotides, the CDR3 is TGCGCCAGCAGTGAGCAGGGACAGGGGGCTGCCTACGAGCAGTACTTC. This codes for CASSEQGQGAAYEQYF.

This clone showed up just once. This chain uses TRBV6-1 with TRBJ2-7, with 11 positions matching TRBD2. The V gene end was trimmed by 4 bases and the J gene end by 2 bases; junction bases not matched to a gene: 4. CDR3 length: 15 amino acids. CDR1 is MNHNS, CDR2 SASEGT, per germline. In nucleotides, the CDR3 is TGTGCCAGCAGTGGGCCTAGCGGGGGGACCTACGAGCAGTACTTC. Translating gives CASSGPSGGTYEQYF.

This chain uses TRBV5-1 with TRBJ1-3, with 7 bases that match TRBD1. Losses at the gene ends were 3 bases for V and 2 bases for J; bases not matched to a gene: 2. Germline lookup yields CDR1 SGHRS and CDR2 YFSETQ. The CDR3 has 14 amino acids. CDR3 amino acids: CASSSTGTGNTIYF. The CDR3 DNA sequence: TGCGCCAGCAGCTCGACAGGGACTGGAAACACCATATATTTT.